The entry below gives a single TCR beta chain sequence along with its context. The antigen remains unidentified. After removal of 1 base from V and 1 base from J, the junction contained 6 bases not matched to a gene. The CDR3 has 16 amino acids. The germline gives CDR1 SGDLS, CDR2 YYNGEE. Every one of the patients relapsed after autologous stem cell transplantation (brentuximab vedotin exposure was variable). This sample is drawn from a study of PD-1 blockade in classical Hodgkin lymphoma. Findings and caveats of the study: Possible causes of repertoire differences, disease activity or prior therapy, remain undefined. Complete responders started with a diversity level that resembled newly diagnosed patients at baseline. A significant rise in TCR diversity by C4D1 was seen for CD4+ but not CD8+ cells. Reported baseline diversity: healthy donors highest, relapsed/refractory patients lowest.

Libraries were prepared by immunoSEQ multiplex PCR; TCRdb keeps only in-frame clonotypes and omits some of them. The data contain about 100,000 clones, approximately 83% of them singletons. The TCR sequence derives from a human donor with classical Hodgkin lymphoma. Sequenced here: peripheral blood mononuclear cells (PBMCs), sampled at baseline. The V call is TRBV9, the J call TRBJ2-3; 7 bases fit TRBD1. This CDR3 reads CASSVRGPSGTDTQYF. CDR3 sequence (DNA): TGTGCCAGCAGCGTAAGGGGGCCCTCGGGCACAGATACGCAGTATTTT.